The text below deals with one T cell receptor (beta chain). Its matching antigen is unknown. The data were obtained in a study of vaccination effects on CD4 cells after COVID-19. Study observations and caveats: Cross-reactivity toward common cold coronaviruses was confined to only 1 of 255 vaccine-induced clones in healthy vaccinees.

The protocol was immunoSEQ multiplex PCR, while the TCRdb copy is restricted to in-frame clones and leaves out a portion. Of 30,000 to 45,000 clones in the sample, approximately 70% are singletons; the top ten hold around 21%. The CDR3 extends over 15 amino acids. Germline CDR1 and CDR2: SGHRS and YFSETQ. V dropped 0 bases and J dropped 6 bases, with 13 bases sitting between them. Before sequencing, viral peptide pools were used by the ViraFEST assay to expand antigen-specific CD4+ T cells. Once cultured for 10 days, the cells underwent separation to obtain CD4+ T cells. Each vaccine recipient was nucleocapsid antibody negative and had no prior SARS-CoV-2 infection.

The chain joins TRBV5-1 to TRBJ2-1, with D possibly matching TRBD2 (7 bases). The receptor comes from a human donor who received a COVID-19 vaccine. The material sequenced was CD4+ T cells from PBMCs cultured with SARS-CoV-2 spike peptides, taken before COVID-19 vaccination. The chain's CDR3 is CASSLEWGGGNEQFF. The DNA of the CDR3 is TGCGCCAGCAGCTTGGAATGGGGAGGGGGCAATGAGCAGTTCTTC. The full variable domain, completed using reference TRBV5-1 and TRBJ2-1, is KAGVTQTPRYLIKTRGQQVTLSCSPISGHRSVSWYQQTPGQGLQFLFEYFSETQRNKGNFPGRFSGRQFSNSRSEMNVSTLELGDSALYLCASSLEWGGGNEQFFGPGTRLTVL.